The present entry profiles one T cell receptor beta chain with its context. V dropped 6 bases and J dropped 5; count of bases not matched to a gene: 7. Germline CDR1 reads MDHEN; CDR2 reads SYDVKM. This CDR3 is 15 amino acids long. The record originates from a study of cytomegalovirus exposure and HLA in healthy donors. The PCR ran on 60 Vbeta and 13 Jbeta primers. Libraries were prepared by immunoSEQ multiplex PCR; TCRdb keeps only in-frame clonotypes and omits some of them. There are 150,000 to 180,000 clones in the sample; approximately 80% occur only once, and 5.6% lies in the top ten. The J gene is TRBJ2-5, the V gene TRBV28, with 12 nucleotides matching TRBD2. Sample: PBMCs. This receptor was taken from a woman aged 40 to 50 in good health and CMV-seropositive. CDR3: CASRLAGGLLETQYF. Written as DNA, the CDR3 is TGTGCCAGCAGACTAGCGGGAGGACTCCTGGAGACCCAGTACTTC. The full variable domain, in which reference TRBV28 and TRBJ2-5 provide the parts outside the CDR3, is DVKVTQSSRYLVKRTGEKVFLECVQDMDHENMFWYRQDPGLGLRLIYFSYDVKMKEKGDIPEGYSVSREKKERFSLILESASTNQTSMYLCASRLAGGLLETQYFGPGTRLLVL.